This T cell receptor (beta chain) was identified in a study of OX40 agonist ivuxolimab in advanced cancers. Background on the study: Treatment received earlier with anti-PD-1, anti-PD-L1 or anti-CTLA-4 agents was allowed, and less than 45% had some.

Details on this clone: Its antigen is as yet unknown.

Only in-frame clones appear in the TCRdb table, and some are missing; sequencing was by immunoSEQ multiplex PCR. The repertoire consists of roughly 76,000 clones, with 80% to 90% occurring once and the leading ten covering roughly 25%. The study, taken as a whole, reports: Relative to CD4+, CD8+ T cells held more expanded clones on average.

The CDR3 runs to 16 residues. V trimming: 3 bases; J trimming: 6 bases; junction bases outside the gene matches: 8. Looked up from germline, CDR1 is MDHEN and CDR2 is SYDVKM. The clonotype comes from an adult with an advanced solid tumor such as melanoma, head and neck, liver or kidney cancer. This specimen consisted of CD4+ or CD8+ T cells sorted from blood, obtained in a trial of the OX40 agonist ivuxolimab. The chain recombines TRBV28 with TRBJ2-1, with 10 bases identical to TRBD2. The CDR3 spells CASSFSGRPPFNEQFF. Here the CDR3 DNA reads TGTGCCAGCAGTTTTAGCGGGAGGCCGCCTTTCAATGAGCAGTTCTTC. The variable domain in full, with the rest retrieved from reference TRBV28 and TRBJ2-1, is DVKVTQSSRYLVKRTGEKVFLECVQDMDHENMFWYRQDPGLGLRLIYFSYDVKMKEKGDIPEGYSVSREKKERFSLILESASTNQTSMYLCASSFSGRPPFNEQFFGPGTRLTVL.